The 21 T cell receptor beta chains presented below share a single source sample, sequenced in a study of beta chain features in type 1 diabetes. The study's findings and limits: All four CD4+ subsets of Type 1 diabetes patients contained TCRB CDR3s that were moderately but significantly shorter.

These receptors have no known antigen. Every bit of the isolated RNA underwent reverse transcription, so sequencing read expressed TCRB transcripts. TCRdb keeps only in-frame clones here, not all; method: immunoSEQ multiplex PCR. The table includes about 390,000 clones, 8.5% to 10% detected once. The sequencing input was central memory CD4+ T cells from blood. Every receptor here comes from a young man with type 1 diabetes.

This clone was counted only a few times. V and J are TRBV5-1 and TRBJ2-7; D perhaps matches TRBD2 (6 bases). The CDR3 contains 15 residues. Germline values: CDR1 SGHRS, CDR2 YFSETQ. V gave up 0 bases and J gave up 7 bases, with 17 bases separating them. In nucleotides, the CDR3 is TGCGCCAGCAGCTTGGTCGATCGGGAGACCGGGGAGCAGTACTTC. Translating gives CASSLVDRETGEQYF.

This clone has more than one count but fewer than ten. The chain carries TRBV28 and TRBJ1-2, with no clear D. Trimming took off 1 base at V and 4 bases at J, with 10 bases between the two ends. CDR1 is MDHEN and CDR2 is SYDVKM in the germline V gene. This CDR3 comprises 14 residues. The CDR3 DNA is TGTGCCAGCAGTTTATTAAGTCTTCTCTATGGCTACACCTTC. This translates into CASSLLSLLYGYTF.

This clone showed up just a few times. This chain uses TRBV30 with TRBJ2-5; D call uncertain. V shed 2 bases and J shed 2 bases, with 9 bases lying between them. CDR1 GTSNPN and CDR2 SVGIG come from the germline V gene (reference sequence). CDR3 size: 13 residues. As DNA, the CDR3 is TGTGCCTGGAGTTTTGGTAGTCAAGAGACCCAGTACTTC. It translates to CAWSFGSQETQYF.

The chain has TRBV6-5 and TRBJ2-6, with a possible D match to TRBD1 (6 bases). CDR3 size: 15 residues. Germline V CDR1 and CDR2: MNHEY, SVGAGI. The V gene lost 5 bases and the J gene lost 2 bases, with 10 bases spanning the gap. The DNA of the CDR3 is TGTGCCAGCAGTACGACAGGTGCTGGGGCCAACGTCCTGACTTTC. Translation: CASSTTGAGANVLTF.

This clone came up a few times. The chain joins TRBV6-5 to TRBJ2-5; perhaps D is TRBD1 or TRBD2 (5 bases each). This CDR3 comprises 13 residues. Per germline, CDR1 MNHEY and CDR2 SVGAGI. V was shortened by 6 bases and J by 4 bases, with 12 bases between the two germline ends. The CDR3 protein is CASSSPGTETQYF. Here the CDR3 DNA reads TGTGCCAGCAGCTCACCAGGGACAGAGACCCAGTACTTC.

The rearrangement uses TRBV19 and TRBJ2-7; 12 nucleotides agree with TRBD1. Germline CDR1 LNHDA, CDR2 SQIVND (reference sequence). The length of the CDR3 is 15 residues. With 3 bases clipped from V and 6 bases from J, the junction kept 6 bases outside the gene matches. The CDR3 region has the DNA TGTGCCAGTAGTATCTTGGGACAGGGGGCTGGCGAGCAGTACTTC. It encodes CASSILGQGAGEQYF.

There are a few counts of this clone. The chain combines TRBV20-1 with TRBJ1-2; D not certain. This CDR3 spans 11 amino acids. Trimming pared 3 bases from V and 1 base from J, leaving 3 bases between. CDR1 and CDR2 from the germline V gene are DFQATT and SNEGSKA (reference sequence). CDR3 nucleotides: TGCAGTGCTAGGATTAACTATGGCTACACCTTC. Its translation is CSARINYGYTF.

This clone came up many times. J is TRBJ1-1 and V is TRBV11-2, with 9 positions matching TRBD1. The CDR3 has 14 residues. Germline V gene lookup returns CDR1 SGHAT and CDR2 FQNNGV. V was pared by 3 bases and J by 4 bases, with 3 bases of the junction left unmatched. The CDR3 spells CASSFDRGGTEAFF. In DNA, the CDR3 is TGTGCCAGCAGCTTTGACAGGGGGGGCACTGAAGCTTTCTTT.

V usage is TRBV6-1 and J usage is TRBJ1-2; D is unclear. CDR3 size: 12 residues. Germline V gene data show CDR1 as MNHNS and CDR2 as SASEGT. V was shortened by 6 bases and J by 8 bases, with 13 bases between the two germline ends. CDR3: CASSQGGGGYTF. The CDR3 DNA reads TGTGCCAGCAGCCAAGGAGGAGGAGGCTACACCTTC.

This clone was seen only a few times. The J gene is TRBJ2-7, the V gene TRBV9; TRBD2 aligns across 12 bases. There are 17 residues in the CDR3. CDR1 SGDLS and CDR2 YYNGEE come from the germline V gene. J was trimmed by 3 bases and V by 0 bases; bases with no gene match: 7. The DNA for the CDR3 is TGTGCCAGCAGCGTAGGAACTAGCGGGAGGCTGCTCTACGAGCAGTACTTC. Protein product: CASSVGTSGRLLYEQYF. The full variable domain, with the rest looked up from reference TRBV9 and TRBJ2-7, is DSGVTQTPKHLITATGQRVTLRCSPRSGDLSVYWYQQSLDQGLQFLIQYYNGEERAKGNILERFSAQQFPDLHSELNLSSLELGDSALYFCASSVGTSGRLLYEQYFGPGTRLTVT.

V usage is TRBV7-2 and J usage is TRBJ1-4; possibly TRBD1 for D (5 bases). The CDR3 length is 15 residues. V lost 0 bases, J lost 7 bases, and 12 bases lay in between. Germline CDR1 and CDR2: SGHTA and FQGNSA. The DNA for the CDR3 is TGTGCCAGCAGCTTAGCAGGTGCCGGGGGTGAAAAACTGTTTTTT. This translates into CASSLAGAGGEKLFF.

Concerning this clone: Being one base from a much bigger clone, this may be a read error. Other DNA sequences from this sample encode an identical CDR3 as well. The chain employs TRBV18 and TRBJ2-3; D not certain. Per the germline V gene, CDR1 is KGHSH and CDR2 is LQKENI. The CDR3 is made up of 12 amino acids. V was clipped by 2 bases and J by 5 bases, with 5 bases between them. The CDR3 sequence: CASSPGEDTQYF. DNA of the CDR3: TGTGCCAGCTCACCAGGGGAAGATACGCAGTATTTT.

The V gene is TRBV7-6, the J gene TRBJ2-3; D may be TRBD2 (7 bases). Germline CDR1 is SGHVS and CDR2 is FNYEAQ. The CDR3 covers 12 residues. The V end was cut by 8 bases, the J end by 3 bases, with 9 bases between. CDR3 sequence reads: CASGRGTDTQYF. The CDR3 bases are TGTGCCAGCGGGAGGGGGACAGATACGCAGTATTTT.

This chain uses TRBV7-9 with TRBJ2-3, with 9 nucleotides matching TRBD2. With 3 bases clipped from V and 5 bases from J, the junction kept 12 bases outside the gene matches. In germline, CDR1 is SEHNR, CDR2 FQNEAQ (reference sequence). CDR3 length: 17 amino acids. This chain's CDR3 is CASSLARGGRAGDTQYF. Written as DNA, the CDR3 is TGTGCCAGCAGCTTGGCCCGGGGCGGGAGGGCCGGAGATACGCAGTATTTT.

V and J are TRBV5-1 and TRBJ1-1; D remains ambiguous. This CDR3 spans 13 amino acids. Between the trimmed V and J ends, which lost 0 bases and 8 bases, there was a span of 11 bases. CDR1 is SGHRS and CDR2 is YFSETQ in the germline V gene. The CDR3 is CASSLVTGNEAFF. In DNA form, the CDR3 reads TGCGCCAGCAGCTTGGTTACGGGGAACGAAGCTTTCTTT.

The J gene is TRBJ2-3, the V gene TRBV7-2, with 8 bases identical to TRBD1. The CDR3 is made up of 12 amino acids. V lost 7 bases and J lost 9; bases outside the gene matches: 6. From germline, CDR1 is SGHTA and CDR2 FQGNSA. For the CDR3, the DNA is TGTGCCAGCAACCGACAGGGGATGACGCAGTATTTT. Its protein is CASNRQGMTQYF.

A few counts support this clone. This chain joins TRBV4-2 and TRBJ2-1, with 9 bases fitting TRBD1. CDR3 length: 17 residues. Germline V gives CDR1 LGHNA, CDR2 YNFKEQ. V trimming: 0 bases; J trimming: 5 bases; junction bases outside the gene matches: 8. CDR3 in amino acids: CASSQDPRTGENNEQFF. For the CDR3, the DNA is TGTGCCAGCAGCCAAGATCCCCGGACAGGGGAGAACAATGAGCAGTTCTTC.

J is TRBJ1-1 and V is TRBV2; perhaps TRBD1 as D (5 bases). CDR1 is SNHLY, CDR2 FYNNEI, per germline. Trimming took 6 bases from V and 4 from J, leaving 15 bases between them. CDR3 size: 14 residues. The CDR3 region is CASRNLQEATEAFF. CDR3 in DNA: TGTGCCAGCAGGAATCTACAGGAGGCCACTGAAGCTTTCTTT.

This sequence joins TRBV27 and TRBJ2-1; no clear D gene. Germline-derived CDR1 and CDR2 are MNHEY and SMNVEV (reference sequence). The CDR3 extends over 13 amino acids. Trimming removed 3 bases at V and 5 bases at J, with 8 bases between. CDR3 in amino acids: CASSFPLHNEQFF. The CDR3 coding sequence is TGTGCCAGCAGTTTCCCCCTTCACAATGAGCAGTTCTTC.

The chain combines TRBV28 with TRBJ2-7; D may be TRBD2 (7 bases). This CDR3 region has 13 residues. The germline CDR1 and CDR2 sequences are MDHEN and SYDVKM. The V gene lost 8 bases and the J gene lost 5 bases, with 16 bases spanning the gap. CDR3 protein: CASYSRGANEQYF. As DNA, the CDR3 is TGTGCCAGCTACTCCCGGGGGGCCAACGAGCAGTACTTC.

The table lists this clone with a few counts. The CDR3 loop is CASGLPGQTYGYTF. The CDR3 bases are TGTGCTAGTGGGCTTCCGGGACAGACCTATGGCTACACCTTC. V and J are TRBV12-5 and TRBJ1-2; 7 bases are a match to TRBD1. V lost 6 bases to trimming and J lost 4 bases; unmatched junction nucleotides: 8. In germline, CDR1 is LGHNT, CDR2 FRNRAP. The CDR3 totals 14 residues.